The clone carrying this T cell receptor beta chain was picked up a small number of times. MiXCR was run by TCRdb on the 5' RACE reads, yielding one entry per CDR3 protein. Seen here are a few hundred thousand distinct CDR3 sequences, roughly 24% observed once, and the top ten hold about 3%. Trimming left V 8 bases short and J 8 bases short, with 21 bases between. CDR1 MDHEN and CDR2 SYDVKM come from the germline V gene. The CDR3 is made up of 14 amino acids. This sample was included in a study of identical twins. A further study also used this sample, focusing on T cells expressing NK-cell markers. That study reports: Each TCR beta repertoire originated in sorted T cells that were CD3+CD56+NKG2C+, CD3+CD56+NKG2C- or CD3+CD56-NKG2C+. What restricted sorting to alpha-beta TCR T cells in several experiments was an anti-gamma-delta TCR antibody.

The sequence was collected from a young woman in good health. The chain employs TRBV28 and TRBJ2-5, with a possible D match to TRBD2 (6 bases). The source material was CD4+ T cells sorted from blood. The CDR3 sequence is CASRPGGPKRTQYF. CDR3 DNA sequence: TGTGCCAGCCGACCTGGAGGGCCCAAGAGAACCCAGTACTTC. Combining the CDR3 with reference TRBV28 and TRBJ2-5 gives the whole variable domain DVKVTQSSRYLVKRTGEKVFLECVQDMDHENMFWYRQDPGLGLRLIYFSYDVKMKEKGDIPEGYSVSREKKERFSLILESASTNQTSMYLCASRPGGPKRTQYFGPGTRLLVL.